These 25 T cell receptor beta chains came from one sample sequenced in a study of cytomegalovirus exposure and HLA in healthy donors. The data were produced by immunoSEQ multiplex PCR, yet TCRdb's version contains in-frame clones alone and is incomplete. This repertoire shows tens of thousands of clones, over 75% found once; its top ten account for around 2.2%. What was sequenced was PBMCs. These receptor sequences come from a woman aged 30 to 39 in good health and CMV-seronegative.

The chain carries TRBV6-1 and TRBJ2-5; D is possibly TRBD1 (7 bases). The CDR3 consists of 14 residues. V lost 3 bases to trimming and J lost 5 bases, with 13 bases between them. Germline assignment: CDR1 MNHNS and CDR2 SASEGT. Here the CDR3 reads CASSDRGARETQYF. For the CDR3, the DNA is TGTGCCAGCAGTGACAGGGGGGCGCGGGAGACCCAGTACTTC.

The V gene is TRBV7-2, the J gene TRBJ2-2; 9 bases fit TRBD2. J was trimmed by 7 bases and V by 1 base; bases with no gene match: 16. The germline gives CDR1 SGHTA, CDR2 FQGNSA. The length of the CDR3 is 19 residues. As DNA, the CDR3 is TGTGCCAGCAGCTTAGAAATGCCAATTAGCGGGAGAAAGGTCGGGGAGCTGTTTTTT. It yields the protein CASSLEMPISGRKVGELFF.

On this clone: The same CDR3 is also encoded by other DNA sequences in this sample. This rearrangement joins TRBV19 to TRBJ1-5, with 7 bases matching TRBD1. Germline values: CDR1 LNHDA, CDR2 SQIVND (reference sequence). With V trimmed by 7 bases and J by 2 bases, 5 bases remained unmatched. The CDR3 consists of 14 residues. CDR3 sequence (DNA): TGTGCCAGTAACAGGGGAGAGGGCAATCAGCCCCAGCATTTT. Translation: CASNRGEGNQPQHF.

This clone has only one observation. The CDR3 loop is CASSQEGLGGNNYGYTF. The CDR3 DNA reads as TGTGCCAGCAGCCAGGAGGGGTTAGGAGGAAACAACTATGGCTACACCTTC. The V call is TRBV4-2, the J call TRBJ1-2; D might be TRBD1 (5 bases). V lost 3 bases and J 2 bases, leaving 19 bases between the germline ends. The CDR3 runs 17 residues. Germline-derived CDR1 and CDR2 are LGHNA and YNFKEQ.

The genes are TRBV7-3 and TRBJ2-1; 13 bases line up with TRBD2. The V and J ends lost 5 bases and 8 bases, in that order; junction bases with no gene match: 9. The CDR3 consists of 16 residues. Germline V gene data show CDR1 as SGHTA and CDR2 as FQGTGA. CDR3 sequence: CASSRGLAGAGDEQFF. Written as DNA, the CDR3 is TGTGCCAGCAGCCGAGGACTAGCGGGAGCAGGAGATGAGCAGTTCTTC.

This clone appeared once. The chain is built from TRBV9 and TRBJ1-3, with TRBD1 as a possible D gene (5 bases). The CDR3 has 15 amino acids. Germline CDR1 and CDR2: SGDLS and YYNGEE. V shed 4 bases and J shed 0 bases, with 11 bases lying between them. CDR3 residues: CASSPRQSSGNTIYF. As DNA, the CDR3 is TGTGCCAGCAGCCCACGACAGAGCTCTGGAAACACCATATATTTT.

CDR3 loop: CASSPGGEKPNTGELFF. The CDR3 region has the DNA TGTGCCAGCAGCCCCGGGGGTGAGAAGCCGAACACCGGGGAGCTGTTTTTT. The chain links TRBV14 to TRBJ2-2, with D tentatively TRBD2 (6 bases). V lost 4 bases, J lost 0 bases, and 15 bases lay in between. The CDR3 sequence is 17 residues long. CDR1 is SGHDN, CDR2 FVKESK, per germline.

The DNA of the CDR3 is TGTGCCAGCAGCTTAATCGGCGGGAACTTCAACGAGCAGTACTTC. The encoded protein is CASSLIGGNFNEQYF. V usage is TRBV7-8 and J usage is TRBJ2-7; perhaps TRBD2 as D (6 bases). CDR1 is SGHVS and CDR2 is FQNEAQ in the germline V gene. The CDR3 covers 15 residues. The V end lost 2 bases, the J end lost 5 bases, and 16 bases lay between the germline ends.

The chain links TRBV4-2 to TRBJ1-1, with TRBD1 as a possible D gene (5 bases). CDR3 length: 15 amino acids. CDR1 is LGHNA and CDR2 is YNFKEQ in the germline V gene. Trimming pared 0 bases from V and 12 bases from J, leaving 20 bases between. This chain's CDR3 is CASSQDRGTGSLPFF. Here the CDR3 DNA reads TGTGCCAGCAGCCAAGATAGGGGAACAGGCTCTTTACCTTTCTTT.

The rearrangement links TRBV19 to TRBJ2-3; D is possibly TRBD2 (6 bases). CDR3 length: 16 amino acids. Trimming stripped 5 bases from V and 0 bases from J, with 15 bases between. The germline gives CDR1 LNHDA, CDR2 SQIVND (reference sequence). The CDR3 reads CASSQISGSSTDTQYF. In DNA form, the CDR3 reads TGTGCCAGTAGTCAAATTAGCGGATCTAGCACAGATACGCAGTATTTT.

The chain carries TRBV18 and TRBJ1-1, with D maybe TRBD1 (6 bases). Germline V CDR1 and CDR2: KGHSH, LQKENI. Trimming shortened V by 8 bases and J by 2 bases, and 15 bases separated the two germline ends. This CDR3 spans 14 amino acids. The CDR3 loop is CASTPTGYNTEAFF. DNA for the CDR3: TGTGCCAGCACCCCGACAGGATACAACACTGAAGCTTTCTTT.

Only a few counts were recorded for this clone. This chain joins TRBV25-1 and TRBJ2-6, with TRBD1 identical over 10 bases. CDR3 length: 18 amino acids. From germline, CDR1 is MGHDK and CDR2 SYGVNS. Trimming cost V 4 bases and J 0 bases; bases outside gene matches: 6. DNA for the CDR3: TGTGCCAGCAGTGTAGGGACAGGGGTATCCTCTGGGGCCAACGTCCTGACTTTC. It is translated as CASSVGTGVSSGANVLTF. Drawing the rest from reference TRBV25-1 and TRBJ2-6, the complete variable domain is EADIYQTPRYLVIGTGKKITLECSQTMGHDKMYWYQQDPGMELHLIHYSYGVNSTEKGDLSSESTVSRIRTEHFPLTLESARPSHTSQYLCASSVGTGVSSGANVLTFGAGSRLTVL.

The V and J genes are TRBV11-1 and TRBJ2-1; 7 bases are a match to TRBD2. The CDR3 runs 15 residues. The germline CDR1 and CDR2 sequences are SGHAT and FQDESV (reference sequence). V shed 2 bases and J 8 bases; nucleotides not matched to a gene: 9. The CDR3 DNA is TGTGCCAGCAGCTTAACGACTAGCTATACCGATGAGCAGTTCTTC. Residues: CASSLTTSYTDEQFF.

CDR3 in amino acids: CASSSGLAGGRTQYF. CDR3 nucleotide sequence: TGTGCCAGCAGCTCTGGACTAGCGGGAGGGCGGACCCAGTACTTC. The chain combines TRBV5-4 with TRBJ2-5; the match to TRBD2 covers 15 bases. The V segment lost 3 bases and the J segment 7 bases; nucleotides outside the gene matches: 4. CDR3 size: 15 residues. Germline V gene data show CDR1 as SGHNT and CDR2 as YYREEE (reference sequence).

The gene calls are TRBV6-1 and TRBJ1-2; 8 bases are a match to TRBD1. The CDR3 contains 15 residues. Looked up from germline, CDR1 is MNHNS and CDR2 is SASEGT. V trimming: 7 bases; J trimming: 7 bases; junction bases outside the gene matches: 14. The CDR3 nucleotides read TGTGCCAGCACCCCATTACCGGGACAGGATTCTGGCTACACCTTC. Amino acids: CASTPLPGQDSGYTF.

V and J are TRBV28 and TRBJ2-7; weak D call: TRBD2 (6 bases). This CDR3 is built from 13 residues. Germline V gives CDR1 MDHEN, CDR2 SYDVKM. The V end lost 5 bases, the J end lost 9 bases, and 17 bases lay between the germline ends. In DNA, the CDR3 is TGTGCCAGCAGTGCCGAGCCTGGAGCGGGGCAGTACTTC. Amino acid sequence: CASSAEPGAGQYF.

The chain uses TRBV7-3 and TRBJ2-1; 9 bases line up with TRBD1. Germline V gene lookup returns CDR1 SGHTA and CDR2 FQGTGA. This CDR3 contains 14 residues. V was pared by 4 bases and J by 5 bases, with 3 bases of the junction left unmatched. CDR3 DNA: TGTGCCAGCAGCTGGACAGGGGTTAACAATGAGCAGTTCTTC. This encodes CASSWTGVNNEQFF.

The gene calls are TRBV27 and TRBJ1-2, with 8 bases that match TRBD1. Germline CDR1 and CDR2: MNHEY and SMNVEV (reference sequence). The CDR3 sequence is 15 residues long. V shed 5 bases and J 8 bases; nucleotides not matched to a gene: 13. This CDR3 is CASSHSPTGVQGYTF. The CDR3 DNA reads TGTGCCAGCAGTCATTCCCCGACAGGGGTACAGGGCTACACCTTC.

This chain joins TRBV7-2 and TRBJ2-3, with a possible D match to TRBD2 (6 bases). The V end lost 2 bases, the J end lost 0 bases, and 12 bases lay between the germline ends. CDR1 and CDR2 (germline): SGHTA, FQGNSA. The CDR3 contains 16 residues. CDR3 amino acids: CASSLRLATSTDTQYF. CDR3 coding DNA: TGTGCCAGCAGCTTACGGCTAGCGACTAGCACAGATACGCAGTATTTT.

V gene TRBV6-1 combines with J gene TRBJ2-7; D gene unclear. Per germline, CDR1 MNHNS and CDR2 SASEGT. CDR3 length equals 12 residues. The V end lost 11 bases, the J end lost 0 bases, and 11 bases lay between the germline ends. CDR3 amino acids: CASRVSSYEQYF. CDR3 coding DNA: TGTGCCTCGCGCGTAAGCTCCTACGAGCAGTACTTC.

This chain joins TRBV19 and TRBJ2-7; 10 nucleotides match TRBD2. V was pared by 8 bases and J by 6 bases, with 7 bases of the junction left unmatched. The CDR3 extends over 13 amino acids. CDR1 and CDR2 from the germline V gene are LNHDA and SQIVND (reference sequence). Here the CDR3 DNA reads TGTGCCAGTGCTAGCGGGAGTCCCACCGAGCAGTACTTC. Its translation is CASASGSPTEQYF.

The gene calls are TRBV2 and TRBJ1-3; 7 bases are shared with TRBD1. V shed 6 bases and J 0 bases; nucleotides not matched to a gene: 8. The CDR3 runs to 16 residues. Germline CDR1 SNHLY, CDR2 FYNNEI. CDR3 nucleotides: TGTGCCAGCAGCCGGACAGGTCTGACCTCTGGAAACACCATATATTTT. It specifies CASSRTGLTSGNTIYF.

This rearrangement joins TRBV4-3 to TRBJ1-4; D is possibly TRBD1 (6 bases). V was shortened by 0 bases and J by 3 bases, with 14 bases between the two germline ends. The germline gives CDR1 LGHNA, CDR2 YSLEER. The CDR3 is 17 residues long. The CDR3 loop reads CASSQDSFRGSNEKLFF. CDR3 DNA: TGCGCCAGCAGCCAAGATTCTTTCAGGGGCTCTAATGAAAAACTGTTTTTT.

This CDR3 reads CATSRGASGRTDTQYF. As DNA, the CDR3 is TGTGCCACCAGCAGAGGAGCTAGCGGGAGGACAGATACGCAGTATTTT. This rearrangement joins TRBV15 to TRBJ2-3; 11 positions match TRBD2. The trim removed 1 base at V and 3 bases at J, leaving 3 bases unmatched. Germline V lookup: CDR1 LNHNV, CDR2 YYDKDF (reference sequence). This CDR3 is built from 16 residues.

The chain joins TRBV28 to TRBJ2-1; D remains unclear. V lost 7 bases, J lost 4 bases, and 23 bases lay in between. Germline assignment: CDR1 MDHEN and CDR2 SYDVKM. The CDR3 length is 17 residues. The CDR3 DNA is TGTGCCAGCACCCTACAACGTTTCAGGAAAACTTACAATGAGCAGTTCTTC. This codes for CASTLQRFRKTYNEQFF.